The 18 T cell receptor beta chains below were found in one sample sequenced in a study of early T cells in non-severe SARS-CoV-2 infection. Each CDR3 protein gets one entry after TCRdb re-called the 5' RACE reads with MiXCR. This table has tens of thousands of distinct CDR3 sequences, more than 7% appearing once. Input material: whole blood. The receptors stem from an adult who was a healthcare worker with PCR-confirmed SARS-CoV-2 infection or an uninfected control (not recorded which).

There are many counts of this clonotype. The rearrangement uses TRBV5-6 and TRBJ2-7; D uncertain. V was shortened by 3 bases and J by 3 bases, with 4 bases between the two germline ends. CDR3 length equals 11 residues. CDR1 and CDR2 from the germline V gene are SGHDT and YYEEEE. The CDR3 DNA reads TGTGCCAGCAGCTCTCACTACGAGCAGTACTTC. Residues: CASSSHYEQYF. Supplemented by reference TRBV5-6 and TRBJ2-7, the full variable domain reads DAGVTQSPTHLIKTRGQQVTLRCSPKSGHDTVSWYQQALGQGPQFIFQYYEEEERQRGNFPDRFSGHQFPNYSSELNVNALLLGDSALYLCASSSHYEQYFGPGTRLTVT.

This clonotype was picked up many times. The chain recombines TRBV7-3 with TRBJ2-1; 11 bases fit TRBD2. The CDR3 sequence is 16 residues long. Germline CDR1 SGHTA, CDR2 FQGTGA. Trimming at V came to 4 bases and at J to 7 bases, leaving 9 bases not matched to a gene. As DNA, the CDR3 is TGTGCCAGCAGCTCCCTAGCTAGCGGGAGGAGAAATGAGCAGTTCTTC. Its protein is CASSSLASGRRNEQFF.

This clonotype showed up just a few times. V gene TRBV9 combines with J gene TRBJ2-5, with TRBD2 as a possible D gene (5 bases). Germline loops: CDR1 SGDLS, CDR2 YYNGEE. Trimming removed 4 bases from V and 3 bases from J, with 16 bases in between. CDR3 length equals 15 residues. Here the CDR3 reads CASSSRGPNEETQYF. CDR3 nucleotides: TGTGCCAGCAGCTCAAGAGGGCCAAACGAAGAGACCCAGTACTTC.

V usage is TRBV6-6 and J usage is TRBJ2-5, with TRBD1 identical over 7 bases. There are 16 residues in the CDR3. J gave up 2 bases and V 4 bases, and 10 bases lay outside the gene matches. CDR1 MNHNY and CDR2 SVGAGI come from the germline V gene (reference sequence). The CDR3 DNA reads TGTGCCAGCAGTTCCCCGGACAGGAACACTCAAGAGACCCAGTACTTC. Encoded protein: CASSSPDRNTQETQYF.

Many counts were recorded for this clonotype. V gene TRBV6-2 or TRBV6-3 combines with J gene TRBJ2-1; TRBD2 matches 12 bases. From germline, CDR1 is MNHEY and CDR2 SVGEGT. The CDR3 runs 13 residues. Trimming at V came to 5 bases and at J to 15 bases, leaving 8 bases not matched to a gene. CDR3: CASSNLAGGPLFF. The CDR3 nucleotides are TGTGCCAGCAGTAACCTAGCGGGAGGGCCTTTGTTCTTC.

This sequence joins TRBV20-1 and TRBJ2-1; D is perhaps TRBD2 (5 bases). V dropped 1 base and J dropped 4 bases, with 8 bases sitting between them. The V gene's germline CDR1 is DFQATT and CDR2 SNEGSKA (reference sequence). The CDR3 totals 13 residues. The chain's CDR3 is CSARASGYNEQFF. CDR3 nucleotide sequence: TGCAGTGCTAGAGCCAGCGGATACAATGAGCAGTTCTTC.

This clonotype came up many times. This CDR3 reads CASSQEDSFPEQYF. The CDR3 DNA is TGTGCCAGCAGCCAAGAGGACAGCTTCCCCGAGCAGTACTTC. The chain carries TRBV3-1 and TRBJ2-7; a weak D match, TRBD1 (6 bases). The V end lost 0 bases, the J end lost 6 bases, and 12 bases lay between the germline ends. The CDR3 sequence is 14 residues long. Germline V CDR1 and CDR2: LGHDT, YNNKEL (reference sequence).

V and J are TRBV28 and TRBJ2-7; 11 bases align to TRBD2. CDR1 MDHEN and CDR2 SYDVKM come from the germline V gene. The CDR3 totals 15 residues. The junction had 6 bases not matched to a gene; V was cut back by 4 bases and J by 4 bases. The CDR3 loop reads CASSSWASGGYEQYF. In DNA form, the CDR3 reads TGTGCCAGCAGTTCCTGGGCTAGCGGGGGGTACGAGCAGTACTTC.

This clonotype was counted between two and nine times. CDR3 sequence (DNA): TGTGCCAGTAGTATCGAGGCCCAGCGGTACGGGGAGCTGTTTTTT. It codes for CASSIEAQRYGELFF. The chain recombines TRBV19 with TRBJ2-2, with D perhaps TRBD2 (5 bases). In germline, CDR1 is LNHDA, CDR2 SQIVND (reference sequence). The CDR3 has 15 residues. Trimming took off 3 bases at V and 7 bases at J, with 15 bases between the two ends.

The chain joins TRBV5-4 to TRBJ2-7, with TRBD2 matching 7 bases. Trimming removed 1 base from V and 0 bases from J; junction bases left unmatched: 4. The CDR3 is 15 residues long. Germline V gives CDR1 SGHNT, CDR2 YYREEE (reference sequence). The CDR3 here is CASSLNSGFSYEQYF. The DNA for the CDR3 is TGTGCCAGCAGCTTGAATAGCGGGTTCTCCTACGAGCAGTACTTC.

This clonotype was seen ten or more times. The V call is TRBV28, the J call TRBJ2-1; possibly TRBD1 or TRBD2 for D (5 bases each). This CDR3 has 15 amino acids. Trimming stripped 7 bases from V and 1 base from J, with 14 bases between. CDR1 MDHEN and CDR2 SYDVKM come from the germline V gene. This chain's CDR3 is CASTFPGTSYNEQFF. In DNA form, the CDR3 reads TGTGCCAGCACCTTCCCCGGGACGTCCTACAATGAGCAGTTCTTC.

This clonotype has only a few counts. The rearrangement links TRBV16 to TRBJ1-2, with TRBD1 matching over 10 bases. After removal of 4 bases from V and 7 bases from J, the junction contained 6 bases not matched to a gene. The germline gives CDR1 KGHSY, CDR2 FQNENV. The CDR3 is 14 amino acids. The CDR3 here is CASSLDRGSTGYTF. CDR3 DNA: TGTGCCAGCAGCCTGGACAGGGGGAGCACTGGCTACACCTTC.

Many counts were recorded for this clonotype. This chain joins TRBV7-9 and TRBJ2-3, with D tentatively TRBD1 or TRBD2 (6 bases each). The germline V gene encodes CDR1 SEHNR and CDR2 FQNEAQ (reference sequence). The V gene lost 4 bases and the J gene lost 0 bases, with 14 bases spanning the gap. The CDR3 spans 16 residues. In nucleotides, the CDR3 is TGTGCCAGCAGCTACAGGGCAAGCGGGAGCACAGATACGCAGTATTTT. Its protein is CASSYRASGSTDTQYF.

This clonotype was seen ten or more times. V usage is TRBV5-1 and J usage is TRBJ1-4; D possibly corresponds to TRBD1 (6 bases). V gave up 4 bases and J gave up 6 bases, with 13 bases separating them. The CDR3 loop spans 14 amino acids. CDR1 SGHRS and CDR2 YFSETQ come from the germline V gene. CDR3 nucleotide sequence: TGCGCCAGCAGCCTGGACCCAGGGGATGAAAAACTGTTTTTT. Protein sequence: CASSLDPGDEKLFF.

This clonotype was seen repeatedly, ten times or more. The chain carries TRBV20-1 and TRBJ1-4, with D hard to call. V lost 6 bases and J 3 bases, leaving 8 bases between the germline ends. The CDR3 is 12 residues long. Germline CDR1 DFQATT, CDR2 SNEGSKA (reference sequence). The chain's CDR3 is CSAQAPNEKLFF. The CDR3 DNA reads as TGCAGTGCCCAGGCCCCTAATGAAAAACTGTTTTTT.

This clonotype is labeled medium-sized (0.01 to 0.1%). The rearrangement uses TRBV14 and TRBJ1-1; TRBD1 is a possible D gene (6 bases). The CDR3 is 15 residues long. V gave up 4 bases and J gave up 0 bases, with 12 bases separating them. Germline V gene sequence: CDR1 SGHDN, CDR2 FVKESK. CDR3 bases: TGTGCCAGCAGCCTTCGACAGGCTATGAACACTGAAGCTTTCTTT. Translated, it gives CASSLRQAMNTEAFF.

This clonotype occurred a few times. At one of its ends the junction is not consistent with the germline gene, which may arise from a read error. The gene calls are TRBV29-1 and TRBJ2-1; D may be TRBD2 (6 bases). This CDR3 is 13 amino acids long. Germline loops: CDR1 SQVTM, CDR2 ANQGSEA. The CDR3 DNA follows: TGCAGCCTTGAAGGAAAGCGGGACAATGAGCAGTTCTTC. Translating it yields CSLEGKRDNEQFF.

In its sample, this clonotype was seen many times. CDR3 in amino acids: CASRVADSYEQYF. The CDR3 bases are TGTGCCAGCAGGGTAGCGGACTCCTACGAGCAGTACTTC. The chain uses TRBV7-9 and TRBJ2-7, with D maybe TRBD2 (6 bases). Germline CDR1 is SEHNR and CDR2 is FQNEAQ (reference sequence). This CDR3 spans 13 amino acids. The ends were cut back, 6 bases at V and 0 bases at J, with 9 bases in the middle.